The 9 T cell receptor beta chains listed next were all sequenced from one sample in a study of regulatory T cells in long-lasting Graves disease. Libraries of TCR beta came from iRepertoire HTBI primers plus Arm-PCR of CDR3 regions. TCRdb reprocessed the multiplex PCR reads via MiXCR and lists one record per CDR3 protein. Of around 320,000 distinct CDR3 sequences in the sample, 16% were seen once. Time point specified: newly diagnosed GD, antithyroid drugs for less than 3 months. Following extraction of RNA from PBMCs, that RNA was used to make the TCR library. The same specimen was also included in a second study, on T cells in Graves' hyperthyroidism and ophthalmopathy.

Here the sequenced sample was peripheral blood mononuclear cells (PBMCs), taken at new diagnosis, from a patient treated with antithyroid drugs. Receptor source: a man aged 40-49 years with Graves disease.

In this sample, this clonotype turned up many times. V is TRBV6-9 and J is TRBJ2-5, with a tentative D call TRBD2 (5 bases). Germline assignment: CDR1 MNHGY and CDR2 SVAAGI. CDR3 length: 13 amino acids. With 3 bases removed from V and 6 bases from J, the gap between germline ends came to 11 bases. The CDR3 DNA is TGTGCCAGCAGTTACCCGGGGTTGAAGACCCAGTACTTC. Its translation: CASSYPGLKTQYF.

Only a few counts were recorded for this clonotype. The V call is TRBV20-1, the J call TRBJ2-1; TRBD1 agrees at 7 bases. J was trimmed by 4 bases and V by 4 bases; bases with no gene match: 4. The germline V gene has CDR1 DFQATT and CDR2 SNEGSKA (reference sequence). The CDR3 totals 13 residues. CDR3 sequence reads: CSAMTGSYNEQFF. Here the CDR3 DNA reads TGCAGTGCTATGACAGGGTCTTACAATGAGCAGTTCTTC.

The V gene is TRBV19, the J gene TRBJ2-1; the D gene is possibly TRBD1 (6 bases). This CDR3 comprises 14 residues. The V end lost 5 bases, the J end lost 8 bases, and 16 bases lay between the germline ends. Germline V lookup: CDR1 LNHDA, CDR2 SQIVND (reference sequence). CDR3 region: CASSPGDGFDEQFF. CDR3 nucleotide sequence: TGTGCCAGTAGTCCAGGGGACGGTTTCGATGAGCAGTTCTTC.

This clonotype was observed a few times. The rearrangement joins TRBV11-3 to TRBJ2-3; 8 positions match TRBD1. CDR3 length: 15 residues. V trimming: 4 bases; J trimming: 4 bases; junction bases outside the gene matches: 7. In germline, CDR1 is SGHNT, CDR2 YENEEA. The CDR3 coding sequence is TGTGCCAGCAGCTCAGGGGGCCGGGTACCAGATACGCAGTATTTT. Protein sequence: CASSSGGRVPDTQYF. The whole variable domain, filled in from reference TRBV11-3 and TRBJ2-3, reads EAGVVQSPRYKIIEKKQPVAFWCNPISGHNTLYWYLQNLGQGPELLIRYENEEAVDDSQLPKDRFSAERLKGVDSTLKIQPAELGDSAVYLCASSSGGRVPDTQYFGPGTRLTVL.

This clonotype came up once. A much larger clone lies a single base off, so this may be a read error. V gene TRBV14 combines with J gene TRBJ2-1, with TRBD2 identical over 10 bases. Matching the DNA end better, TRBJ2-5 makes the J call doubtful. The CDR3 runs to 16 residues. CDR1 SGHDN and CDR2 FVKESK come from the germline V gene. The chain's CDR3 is CASSQDRAGGQETQYF. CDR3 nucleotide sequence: TGTGCCAGCAGCCAAGATCGAGCGGGGGGGCAAGAGACCCAGTACTTC.

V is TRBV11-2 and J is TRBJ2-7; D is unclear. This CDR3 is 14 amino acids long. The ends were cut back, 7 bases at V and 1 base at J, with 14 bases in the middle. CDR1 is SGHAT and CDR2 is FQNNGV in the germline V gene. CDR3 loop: CASNTYQRSYEQYF. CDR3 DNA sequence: TGTGCCAGCAACACTTATCAGCGATCCTACGAGCAGTACTTC.

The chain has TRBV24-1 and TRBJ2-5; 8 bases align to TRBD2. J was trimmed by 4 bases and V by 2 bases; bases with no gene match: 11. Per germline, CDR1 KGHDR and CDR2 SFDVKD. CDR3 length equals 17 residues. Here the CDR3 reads CATSDSRGGDGRETQYF. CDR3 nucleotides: TGTGCCACCAGTGATTCACGGGGGGGGGATGGACGAGAGACCCAGTACTTC.

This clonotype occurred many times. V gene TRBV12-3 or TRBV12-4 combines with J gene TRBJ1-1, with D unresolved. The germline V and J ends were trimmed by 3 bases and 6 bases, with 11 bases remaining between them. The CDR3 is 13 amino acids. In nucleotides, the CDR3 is TGTGCCAGCAGTTTCCCTGGTGGCTCTGAAGCTTTCTTT. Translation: CASSFPGGSEAFF.

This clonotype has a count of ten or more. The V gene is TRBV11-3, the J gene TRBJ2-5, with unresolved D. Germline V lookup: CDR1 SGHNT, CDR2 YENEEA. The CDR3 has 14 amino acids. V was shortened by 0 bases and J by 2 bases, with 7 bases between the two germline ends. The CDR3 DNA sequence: TGTGCCAGCAGCTTAGATCTGGTACAAGAGACCCAGTACTTC. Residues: CASSLDLVQETQYF.